The rows below give T cell receptor beta chains drawn from one sample of a study of OX40 agonist ivuxolimab in advanced cancers. The data were produced by immunoSEQ multiplex PCR, yet TCRdb's version contains in-frame clones alone and is incomplete. The sample records 55,000 to 70,000 clones, around 83% being singletons. This specimen was CD4+ or CD8+ T cells sorted from blood, taken in a trial of the OX40 agonist ivuxolimab. These TCRs come from an adult with an advanced solid tumor such as melanoma, head and neck, liver or kidney cancer. The CDR3 runs from the conserved cysteine through the conserved F or W. Some rows mark clone size as missing; the rest say once, few, many or name a class of expanded clone.

TRBJ1-6,TRBV19,NA,CASSPGLSNSPLHF
TRBJ2-7,TRBV11-1,NA,CASSLVGGGEQYF
TRBJ1-1,TRBV10-1,NA,CASREGAQAEAFF
TRBJ2-2,TRBV9,NA,CASSVEGRANTGELFF
TRBJ2-1,TRBV6-1,NA,CASRRDSSYNEQFF
TRBJ1-5,TRBV19,NA,CASSISQGNQPQHF
TRBJ2-2,TRBV29-1,few,CSAKDPGQGTGELFF
TRBJ2-7,TRBV5-1,once,CASGSSGGVTYEQYF
TRBJ1-1,TRBV4-1,NA,CASSQEPLGGHTEAFF
TRBJ2-2,TRBV6-5,NA,CASTEGGYAGELFF
TRBJ2-3,TRBV4-2,NA,CASSPERGGRADTQYF
TRBJ1-1,TRBV13,NA,CASSSTRQGMNTEAFF
TRBJ2-3,TRBV7-6,few,CASSPRPTDTQYF
TRBJ2-7,TRBV7-7,NA,CASSSRGGEQYF
TRBJ1-2,TRBV29-1,NA,CSVVPVGYGYTF
TRBJ1-5,TRBV4-1,NA,CASSQVAGRNQPQHF
TRBJ1-1,TRBV19,NA,CASSLRPGAGNTEAFF
TRBJ1-2,TRBV25-1,few,CASSELNRAIDGYTF
TRBJ2-7,TRBV6-1,NA,CASRRGQGSEQYF
TRBJ1-5,TRBV5-5,NA,CASSLGGWSNQPQHF
TRBJ1-6,TRBV9,NA,CASSVGAGSGASPLHF
TRBJ2-1,TRBV6-1,few,CASRTGTGPYNEQFF
TRBJ2-1,TRBV4-1,few,CASKGGAASGEQFF
TRBJ1-2,TRBV5-7,NA,CASSFGSYGYTF
TRBJ2-2,TRBV7-8,NA,CASSFWSAGNTGELFF
TRBJ1-1,TRBV6-1,NA,CASSIGTGNTEAFF
TRBJ1-2,TRBV14,NA,CASSQGGSSNYGYTF
TRBJ1-5,TRBV18,NA,CASSHRPDPGQPQHF
TRBJ2-3,TRBV11-2,NA,CASSLQQDAQYF
NA,TRBV9,NA,CASSVYRDPSYEQYF
TRBJ1-1,TRBV6-1,NA,CASSEGTGGRTEAFF
TRBJ1-2,TRBV10-3,NA,CAISGDNYGYTF
TRBJ2-1,TRBV30,NA,CAWAKGTSYNEQFF
TRBJ1-1,TRBV30,NA,CAWRVGPASPGTEAFF
TRBJ2-5,TRBV5-1,NA,CASRSGGREETQYF
TRBJ1-3,TRBV9,NA,CASSVGPREGGSGNTIYF
TRBJ2-3,TRBV5-1,NA,CASSLDTDTQYF